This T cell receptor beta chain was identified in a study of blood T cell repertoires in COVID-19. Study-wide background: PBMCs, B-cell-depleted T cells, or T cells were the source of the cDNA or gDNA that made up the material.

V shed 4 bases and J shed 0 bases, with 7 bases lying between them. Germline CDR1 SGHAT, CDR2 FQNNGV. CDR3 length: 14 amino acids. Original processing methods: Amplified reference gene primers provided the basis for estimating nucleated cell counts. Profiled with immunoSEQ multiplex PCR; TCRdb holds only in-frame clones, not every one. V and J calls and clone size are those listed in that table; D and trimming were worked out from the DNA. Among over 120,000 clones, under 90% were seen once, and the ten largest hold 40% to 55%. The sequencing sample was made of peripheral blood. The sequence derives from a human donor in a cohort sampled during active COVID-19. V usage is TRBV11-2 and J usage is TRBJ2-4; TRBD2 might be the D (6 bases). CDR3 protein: CASSWGLAKNIQYF. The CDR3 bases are TGTGCCAGCAGCTGGGGACTAGCCAAAAACATTCAGTACTTC.